The rows below give T cell receptor beta chains drawn from one sample of a study of PD-L1 blockade in urothelial cancer. Generated by immunoSEQ multiplex PCR, the TCRdb table keeps only in-frame clones and is missing some. The sample records about 74,000 clones, 84% being singletons. Sequenced here: PBMCs, sampled around atezolizumab (anti-PD-L1) treatment. The receptors were sampled from a man between 65 and 85 years old with urothelial cancer. Each CDR3 is given without its conserved first and last residue.

TRBV28	12	ASSLSTRGYGYT
TRBV18	14	ASSPLGAGWGNEQF
TRBV7-2	14	ASRAPRGLSYNEQF
TRBV6-5	12	ASSYSSYNSPLH
TRBV9	13	ASSVADRTYNEQF
TRBV28	13	ASIGSGRPRHTQY
TRBV4-1	12	ASSTSGSYNEQF
TRBV2	14	ASSPTPTGTNEKLF
TRBV19	12	ASSIVSGSYEQY
TRBV5-1	13	ASSPLPGDTYEQY
TRBV7-9	16	ASSFVLGTARGAGELF
TRBV27	13	ASSLAGWAYNEQF
TRBV18	12	ASSTGTGPYEQY
TRBV27	12	ASSLRGRRYEQY
TRBV13	12	ASRRTGMNTEAF
TRBV10-2	11	ASSEGQVYGYT
TRBV27	17	ASSSQLYPRGTRTDTQY
TRBV9	14	ASSPSRVSGANVLT
TRBV21-1	12	ASSNRVPNTEAF
TRBV6-6	12	ASRIAGAGETQY
TRBV11-2	12	ASSYQMTSETQY
TRBV5-5	14	ASSLAGGSGTGELF
TRBV19	11	ASSRGAGLEAF
TRBV10-1	12	ASSDSQRDTKQY
TRBV7-2	12	ASSSTSGDYEQY
TRBV6-1	13	ASSEHGQSLAAQH
TRBV6-6	11	ASTVANLYEQY
TRBV5-4	11	ASTPAGPGELF
TRBV28	10	ASSFKRYGYT
TRBV10-3	13	AISESGTNTGELF
TRBV5-4	12	ASSLQGGANVLT
TRBV5-4	13	ASSLVGTANTEAF
TRBV29-1	8	SGRNTEAF
TRBV11-2	12	ASSFWTSGNEQY
TRBV10-2	11	ASSRPGNYGYT
TRBV27	12	ASILGQGRGTQY
TRBV5-1	13	ASSLSGTGSYEQY
TRBV7-3	12	ASRGRVGAYEQY
TRBV7-2	14	ASSWSPQGAGGELF
TRBV6-5	10	ATRTWGGEQF
TRBV7-2	12	ASSLDRYTGELF
TRBV6-5	12	ASSSGTGKDTQY